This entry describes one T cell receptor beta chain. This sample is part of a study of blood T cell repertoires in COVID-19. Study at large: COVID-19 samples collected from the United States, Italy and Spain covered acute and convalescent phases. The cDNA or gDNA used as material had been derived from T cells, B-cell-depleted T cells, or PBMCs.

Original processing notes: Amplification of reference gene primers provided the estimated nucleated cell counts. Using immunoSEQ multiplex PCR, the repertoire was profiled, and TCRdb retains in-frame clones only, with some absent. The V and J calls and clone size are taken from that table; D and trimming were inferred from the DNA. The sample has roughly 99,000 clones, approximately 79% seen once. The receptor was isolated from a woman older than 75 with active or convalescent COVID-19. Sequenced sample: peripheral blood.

The CDR3 spells CASSPGQVSYEQYF. CDR3 coding DNA: TGTGCCAGCAGCCCTGGGCAGGTCTCCTACGAGCAGTACTTC. The rearrangement joins TRBV7-8 to TRBJ2-7; D is undetermined. Looked up from germline, CDR1 is SGHVS and CDR2 is FQNEAQ. The CDR3 contains 14 residues. V shed 5 bases and J shed 0 bases, with 11 bases lying between them.